This T cell receptor delta chain came from a study of gamma-delta T cells after stem cell transplantation. The CDR3 contains 21 residues. Germline CDR1 reads GEAIGNYY; CDR2 reads EKD. Notes on this clone: The junction and the germline gene differ at one end; a read error may be behind it.

TCRdb reapplied CATT to the RT-PCR reads. The data contain 2,300 or so delta-chain clones, 7.6% of them singletons. The sample was gamma-delta T cells. The chain couples TRDV2 to TRDJ1, with D perhaps TRDD3 (5 bases). This clonotype was obtained from a human donor. It is not recorded whose cells these are; they may come from a transplant donor. CDR3 nucleotide sequence: TGTGCCTGTGACATCGTTCCCCCAGGGAGCCAACGCCTTGGGGAGACCGCTAAACTCATCTTT. Translation: CACDIVPPGSQRLGETAKLIF.